These T cell receptor beta chains were read from a single sample in a study of T cell responses to AZD1222 COVID-19 vaccine. Clones were read by immunoSEQ multiplex PCR, and TCRdb kept only the in-frame ones, dropping some. The sample consists of roughly 150,000 clones, roughly 88% of them appearing once. Sequenced material: peripheral blood, taken on day 0 of AZD1222 vaccination. These receptors were taken from an adult in good health. Both conserved end residues are trimmed from each CDR3.

>12|TRBV25-1|TRBJ1-2
ASKRQGLPYGYT
>13|TRBV5-4|TRBJ1-3
ASSLGDRVGNTIY
>14|TRBV4-2|TRBJ2-7
ASSQRTSGGSYEQY
>13|TRBV6-5|TRBJ1-5
ASSNRQGGNQPQH
>13|TRBV6-5|TRBJ1-4
ASSLGTGGYEKLF
>14|TRBV4-1|TRBJ2-4
ASSQEAASGGDIQY
>15|TRBV5-3|TRBJ2-7
ARTSTSLRQGNYEQY
>12|TRBV19|TRBJ2-3
ASSRDRSTDTQY
>13|TRBV6-5|TRBJ1-5
ASSSRATANQPQH
>14|TRBV6-5|TRBJ2-1
ASSYFTSGVYNEQF
>14|TRBV10-2|TRBJ2-3
ASSYLTSGSTDTQY
>14|TRBV11-3|TRBJ2-3
ASSLGGGPITDTQY
>10|TRBV27|TRBJ1-4
ASSLRGGALF
>10|TRBV18|TRBJ2-2
ASSERTGELF
>12|TRBV30|TRBJ2-7
AWKPGPSSYEQY
>11|TRBV28|TRBJ2-6
ASSFGAGPVLT
>11|TRBV25-1|TRBJ1-1
ASRDTINTEAF
>12|TRBV27|TRBJ1-1
ASSFAGGDTEAF
>12|TRBV10-3|TRBJ2-3
AISESLSTDTQY
>14|TRBV11-3|TRBJ2-1
ASSLGGRSSYNEQF
>10|TRBV3-1/TRBV3-2|TRBJ2-1
ASSQDIRRQF
>13|TRBV19|TRBJ1-1
ASRTGHAMNTEAF
>13|TRBV29-1|TRBJ1-1
SVEDEEGMNTEAF
>13|TRBV27|TRBJ1-6
ASSFLSSYNSPLH
>14|TRBV2|TRBJ2-7
ASTAQNDRAIYEQY
>12|TRBV6-5|TRBJ1-5
ASSLRLGDQPQH
>13|TRBV6-5|TRBJ1-5
ASSWTGGFNQPQH
>11|TRBV27|TRBJ2-7
ASSRLDKYEQY
>12|TRBV9|TRBJ2-3
ASSGGSAADTQY
>14|TRBV19|TRBJ2-5
ASSKGLAGYQETQY
>11|TRBV6-6|TRBJ2-7
ASSRGTGYEQY
>12|TRBV10-3|TRBJ1-1
AISVAGSNTEAF
>14|TRBV9|TRBJ2-7
ASSVAPGGISYEQY
>11|TRBV7-9|TRBJ2-1
ASSLGTYNEQF
>11|TRBV12-3/TRBV12-4|TRBJ1-1
ASRWGVNTEAF
>13|TRBV7-9|TRBJ1-2
ASSLVGQGRGGYT
>14|TRBV14|TRBJ1-4
ASSQGGQGSNEKLF
>13|TRBV5-1|TRBJ1-1
ASSSQTGIRTEAF
>12|TRBV2|TRBJ1-5
ASSERWGDQPQH